The sequence of this T cell receptor beta chain was determined in a study of blood T cell repertoires in COVID-19. Study-wide context: The samples span acute and convalescent COVID-19 from the United States, Italy and Spain. Sample material is recorded as cDNA or gDNA derived from T cells, B-cell-depleted T cells, or PBMCs.

In the original workflow: Reference gene primers were amplified, and this amplification served to estimate nucleated cell counts. The method was immunoSEQ multiplex PCR; TCRdb's version includes in-frame clones alone and lacks a portion of them. That table gives V, J and clone size, and the DNA gave D and trimming. The sample contains about 250,000 clones, just over 85% of which appear only once. This CDR3 is 16 amino acids long. Germline V lookup: CDR1 LNHNV, CDR2 YYDKDF (reference sequence). After removal of 3 bases from V and 0 bases from J, the junction contained 6 bases not matched to a gene. The rearrangement uses TRBV15 and TRBJ2-3, with 7 bases aligning to TRBD1. The TCR was taken from a woman aged 30 to 39 with active or convalescent COVID-19. The sequenced material came from peripheral blood. The CDR3 DNA reads as TGTGCCACCAGCAGGGGTTTGGACAGGAGCACAGATACGCAGTATTTT. Translated: CATSRGLDRSTDTQYF.